This TCR beta chain was sequenced in a study of blood T cell repertoires in COVID-19. Study-level information: Sites in the United States, Italy and Spain provided acute and convalescent COVID-19 samples. Sources were T cells, B-cell-depleted T cells, or PBMCs; the material itself was cDNA or gDNA.

As handled by the study authors: Amplified reference gene primers provided the basis for estimating nucleated cell counts. Assay: immunoSEQ multiplex PCR; the TCRdb copy retains only in-frame clones and omits some. V, J and clone size are taken as reported in that table, and D and trimming were inferred from the DNA itself. Among under 450,000 clones listed, about 91% were seen once. This CDR3 contains 15 residues. The V gene lost 3 bases and the J gene lost 7 bases, with 16 bases spanning the gap. Seattle cases were enrolled at active infection and followed longitudinally. The sample comprised peripheral blood. The chain is built from TRBV5-3 and TRBJ1-4; D remains ambiguous. TRBV5-3 is noted as an ORF with a role that remains uncertain. The clonotype comes from a woman aged 40-49 years with COVID-19, enrolled during active disease. The CDR3 protein is CARSSGRGGGEKLFF. CDR3 DNA: TGTGCCAGAAGCTCAGGTCGGGGTGGAGGTGAAAAACTGTTTTTT.